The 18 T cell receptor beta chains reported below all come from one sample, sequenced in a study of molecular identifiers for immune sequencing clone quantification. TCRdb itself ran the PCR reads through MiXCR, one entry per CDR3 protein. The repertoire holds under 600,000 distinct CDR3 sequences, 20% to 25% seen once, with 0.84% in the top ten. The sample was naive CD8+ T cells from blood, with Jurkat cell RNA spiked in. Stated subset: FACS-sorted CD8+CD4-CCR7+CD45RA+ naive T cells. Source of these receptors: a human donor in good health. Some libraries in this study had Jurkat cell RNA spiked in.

CDR3 residues: CASSKLSPEAQYF. DNA for the CDR3: TGTGCCAGCAGCAAACTCAGTCCGGAGGCCCAGTACTTC. The V gene is TRBV7-9, the J gene TRBJ2-5; maybe TRBD2 (5 bases). The CDR3 extends over 13 amino acids. V was shortened by 5 bases and J by 9 bases, with 16 bases between the two germline ends. CDR1 is SEHNR and CDR2 is FQNEAQ in the germline V gene (reference sequence).

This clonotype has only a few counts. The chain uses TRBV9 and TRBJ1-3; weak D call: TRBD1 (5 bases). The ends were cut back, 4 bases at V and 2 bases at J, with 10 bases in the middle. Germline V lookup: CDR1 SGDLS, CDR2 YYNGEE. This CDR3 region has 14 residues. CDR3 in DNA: TGTGCCAGCAGCCCGGGGGGGGCTGGAAACACCATATATTTT. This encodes CASSPGGAGNTIYF.

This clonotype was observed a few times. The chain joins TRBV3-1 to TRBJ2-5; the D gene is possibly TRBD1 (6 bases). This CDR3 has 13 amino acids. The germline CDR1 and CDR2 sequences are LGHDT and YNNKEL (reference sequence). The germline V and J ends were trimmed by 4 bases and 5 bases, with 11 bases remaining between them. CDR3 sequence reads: CASSLLRGETQYF. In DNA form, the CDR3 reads TGTGCCAGCAGCCTCCTTAGGGGGGAGACCCAGTACTTC.

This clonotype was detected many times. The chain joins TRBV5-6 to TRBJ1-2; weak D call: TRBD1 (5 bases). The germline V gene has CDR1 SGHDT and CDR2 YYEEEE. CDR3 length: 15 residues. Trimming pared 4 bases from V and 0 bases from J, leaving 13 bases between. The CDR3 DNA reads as TGTGCCAGCAGCGAGGGGACGGCAGCTAACTATGGCTACACCTTC. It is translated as CASSEGTAANYGYTF.

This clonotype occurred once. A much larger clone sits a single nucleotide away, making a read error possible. The CDR3: CASSEAGPGSMNAEAFF. The CDR3 DNA is TGTGCCAGCAGTGAAGCTGGGCCAGGATCCATGAACGCTGAAGCTTTCTTT. V and J are TRBV6-1 and TRBJ1-1; unclear D gene. Germline V gene data show CDR1 as MNHNS and CDR2 as SASEGT. The CDR3 spans 17 residues.

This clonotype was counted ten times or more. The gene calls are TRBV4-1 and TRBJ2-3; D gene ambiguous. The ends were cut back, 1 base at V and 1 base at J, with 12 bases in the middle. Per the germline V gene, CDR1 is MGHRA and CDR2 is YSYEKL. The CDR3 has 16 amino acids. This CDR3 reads CASSQVGVRGTDTQYF. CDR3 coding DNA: TGCGCCAGCAGCCAAGTTGGGGTTAGAGGCACAGATACGCAGTATTTT.

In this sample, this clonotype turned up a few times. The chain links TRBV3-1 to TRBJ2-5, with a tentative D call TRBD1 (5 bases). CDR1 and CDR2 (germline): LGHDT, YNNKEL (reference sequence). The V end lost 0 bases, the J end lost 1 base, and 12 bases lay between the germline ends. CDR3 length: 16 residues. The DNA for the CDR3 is TGTGCCAGCAGCCAAGACACAGGTCTCCTCCAAGAGACCCAGTACTTC. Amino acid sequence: CASSQDTGLLQETQYF.

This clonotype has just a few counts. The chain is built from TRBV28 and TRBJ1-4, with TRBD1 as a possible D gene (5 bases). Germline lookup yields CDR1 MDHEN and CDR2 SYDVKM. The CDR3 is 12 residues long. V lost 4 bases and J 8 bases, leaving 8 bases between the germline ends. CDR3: CASSSWGEKLFF. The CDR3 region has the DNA TGTGCCAGCAGTTCCTGGGGGGAAAAACTGTTTTTT.

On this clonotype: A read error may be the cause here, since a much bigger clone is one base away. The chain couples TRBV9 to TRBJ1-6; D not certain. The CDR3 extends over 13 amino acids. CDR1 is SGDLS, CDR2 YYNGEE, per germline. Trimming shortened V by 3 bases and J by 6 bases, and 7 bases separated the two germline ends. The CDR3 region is CASSDSCNSPLHF. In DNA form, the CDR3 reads TGTGCCAGCAGCGACAGTTGTAATTCACCCCTCCACTTT.

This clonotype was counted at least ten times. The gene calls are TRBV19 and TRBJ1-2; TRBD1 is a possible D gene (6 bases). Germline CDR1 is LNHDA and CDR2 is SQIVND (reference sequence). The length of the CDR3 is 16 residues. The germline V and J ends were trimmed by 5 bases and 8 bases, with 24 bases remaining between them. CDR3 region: CASSSPGALNTVGYTF. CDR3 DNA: TGTGCCAGTAGTTCCCCAGGGGCTCTCAACACTGTGGGCTACACCTTC. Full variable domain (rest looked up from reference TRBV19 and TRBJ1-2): DGGITQSPKYLFRKEGQNVTLSCEQNLNHDAMYWYRQDPGQGLRLIYYSQIVNDFQKGDIAEGYSVSREKKESFPLTVTSAQKNPTAFYLCASSSPGALNTVGYTFGSGTRLTVV.

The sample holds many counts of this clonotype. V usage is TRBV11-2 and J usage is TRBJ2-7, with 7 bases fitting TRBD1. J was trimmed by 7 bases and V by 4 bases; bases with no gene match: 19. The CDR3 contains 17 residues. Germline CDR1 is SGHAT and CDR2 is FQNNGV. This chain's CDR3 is CASSSIPGTAGSEEQYF. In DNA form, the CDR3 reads TGTGCCAGCAGCTCTATTCCAGGGACAGCCGGTTCAGAGGAGCAGTACTTC.

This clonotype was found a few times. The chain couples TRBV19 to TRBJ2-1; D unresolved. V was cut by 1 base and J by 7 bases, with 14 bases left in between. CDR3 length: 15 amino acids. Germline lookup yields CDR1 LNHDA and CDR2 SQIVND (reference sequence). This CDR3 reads CASSIGLTLGNEQFF. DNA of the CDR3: TGTGCCAGTAGTATAGGATTAACTTTAGGGAATGAGCAGTTCTTC.

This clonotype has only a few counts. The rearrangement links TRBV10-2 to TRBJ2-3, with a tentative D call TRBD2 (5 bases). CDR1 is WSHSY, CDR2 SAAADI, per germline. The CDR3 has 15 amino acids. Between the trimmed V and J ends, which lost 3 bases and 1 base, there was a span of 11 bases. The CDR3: CASSEWAGGTDTQYF. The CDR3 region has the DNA TGCGCCAGCAGTGAATGGGCGGGCGGCACAGATACGCAGTATTTT.

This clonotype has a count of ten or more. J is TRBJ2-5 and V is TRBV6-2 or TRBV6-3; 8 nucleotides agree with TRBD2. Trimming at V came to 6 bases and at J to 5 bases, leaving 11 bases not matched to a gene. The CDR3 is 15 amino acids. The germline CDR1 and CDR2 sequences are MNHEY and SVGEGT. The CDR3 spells CASSQTSGTGETQYF. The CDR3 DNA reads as TGTGCCAGCAGCCAAACTAGCGGAACGGGGGAGACCCAGTACTTC.

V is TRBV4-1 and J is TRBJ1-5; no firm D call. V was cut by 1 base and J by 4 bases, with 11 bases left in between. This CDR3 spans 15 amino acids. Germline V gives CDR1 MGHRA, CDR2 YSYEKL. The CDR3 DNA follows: TGCGCCAGCAGCCAAGTTGATCAAGGGAATCAGCCCCAGCATTTT. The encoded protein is CASSQVDQGNQPQHF.

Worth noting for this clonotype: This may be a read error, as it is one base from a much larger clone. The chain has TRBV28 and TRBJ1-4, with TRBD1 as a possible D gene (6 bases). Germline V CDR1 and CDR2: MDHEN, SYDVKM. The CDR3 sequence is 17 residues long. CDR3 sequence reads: CASSFQTGLATNEKLVF. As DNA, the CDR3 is TGTGCCAGCAGTTTCCAGACAGGCCTTGCAACTAATGAAAAACTGGTTTTT. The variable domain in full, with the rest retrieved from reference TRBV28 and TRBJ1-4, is DVKVTQSSRYLVKRTGEKVFLECVQDMDHENMFWYRQDPGLGLRLIYFSYDVKMKEKGDIPEGYSVSREKKERFSLILESASTNQTSMYLCASSFQTGLATNEKLVFGSGTQLSVL.

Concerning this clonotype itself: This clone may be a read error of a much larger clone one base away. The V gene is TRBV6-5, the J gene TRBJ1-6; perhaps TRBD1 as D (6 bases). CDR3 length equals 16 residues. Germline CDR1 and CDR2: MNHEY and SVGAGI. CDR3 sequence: CACRRDTGDYNSPLHF. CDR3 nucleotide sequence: TGTGCCTGCAGAAGGGACACGGGGGACTATAATTCACCCCTCCACTTT.

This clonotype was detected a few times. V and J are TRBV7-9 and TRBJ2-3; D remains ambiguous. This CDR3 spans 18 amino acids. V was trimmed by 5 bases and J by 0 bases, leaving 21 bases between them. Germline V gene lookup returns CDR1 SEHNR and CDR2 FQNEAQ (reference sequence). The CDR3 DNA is TGTGCCAGCAGCCCAACTCACTACCCGGTCCCTAGCACAGATACGCAGTATTTT. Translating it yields CASSPTHYPVPSTDTQYF.